This T cell receptor (beta chain) came from a study of beta chain features in type 1 diabetes. Study-level background: Taken together, all samples contributed more than 90,000,000 examined sorted cells. General study findings and limits: Junctions at VDJ sites from type 1 diabetes patients had fewer insertions and more deletions. Sequencing of cDNA might inflate the share of cells that strongly express TCR. Here, the possible influence of HLA type (on TCRB rearrangement) remained unresolved. All four CD4+ subsets of Type 1 diabetes patients contained TCRB CDR3s that were moderately but significantly shorter.

CDR3 size: 13 residues. Germline loops: CDR1 SQVTM, CDR2 ANQGSEA. V shed 7 bases and J shed 8 bases, with 17 bases lying between them. This clone was found a few times. Its antigen is not identified. cDNA synthesis used the whole RNA isolate, giving expressed TCRB sequences. The table came from immunoSEQ multiplex PCR; TCRdb's copy has only in-frame clones and leaves some out. Among more than 250,000 clones listed, around 20% were seen once. The specimen was naive CD4+ T cells from blood. The sequence was collected from a woman in her thirties or forties with type 1 diabetes. The chain uses TRBV29-1 and TRBJ1-4; a weak D match, TRBD1 (5 bases). DNA of the CDR3: TGCAGCGCCGGGGGGGGAGTGGAGGAAAAACTGTTTTTT. It yields the protein CSAGGGVEEKLFF.